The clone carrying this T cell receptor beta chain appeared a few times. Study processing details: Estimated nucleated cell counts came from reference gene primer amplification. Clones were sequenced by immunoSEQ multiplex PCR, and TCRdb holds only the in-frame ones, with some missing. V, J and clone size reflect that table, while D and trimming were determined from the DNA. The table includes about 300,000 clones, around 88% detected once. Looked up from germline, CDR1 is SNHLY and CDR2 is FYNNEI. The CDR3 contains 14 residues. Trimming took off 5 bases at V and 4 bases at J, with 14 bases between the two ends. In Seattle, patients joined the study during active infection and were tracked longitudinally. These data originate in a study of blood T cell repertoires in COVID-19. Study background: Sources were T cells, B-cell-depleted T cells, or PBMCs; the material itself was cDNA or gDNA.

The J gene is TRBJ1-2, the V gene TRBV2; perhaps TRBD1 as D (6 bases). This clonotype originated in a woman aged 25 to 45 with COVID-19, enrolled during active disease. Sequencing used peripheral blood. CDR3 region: CASSKDRYPYGYTF. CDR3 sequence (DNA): TGTGCCAGCAGTAAGGACAGATACCCCTATGGCTACACCTTC.